The clone carrying this T cell receptor beta chain was seen only a few times. Expressed TCRB transcripts were sequenced because the isolated RNA had all been reverse transcribed beforehand. The table came from immunoSEQ multiplex PCR; TCRdb's copy has only in-frame clones and leaves some out. The sample holds 900,000 or so clones, roughly 15% seen once. The data belong to a study of beta chain features in type 1 diabetes. CDR1 LNHDA and CDR2 SQIVND come from the germline V gene (reference sequence). This CDR3 is 13 amino acids long. Trimming shortened V by 11 bases and J by 1 base, and 12 bases separated the two germline ends.

Sample: naive CD4+ T cells from blood. The chain uses TRBV19 and TRBJ1-5; TRBD1 might be the D (5 bases). This receptor was obtained from a woman aged 18-30 years in good health. The CDR3 loop reads CASNRDSNQPQHF. Written as DNA, the CDR3 is TGTGCCTCTAACCGGGACAGCAATCAGCCCCAGCATTTT.